This TCR beta chain was identified in a study of cytomegalovirus exposure and HLA in healthy donors. Donors showed nominal health when sampled, although they likely had unrecorded immune exposures. Vbeta (60) and Jbeta (13) primers were used in the PCR. Using immunoSEQ multiplex PCR, the repertoire was profiled, and TCRdb retains in-frame clones only, with some absent. The sample holds 180,000 or so clones, around 83% seen once. Germline CDR1 is LNHDA and CDR2 is SQIVND (reference sequence). This CDR3 is built from 14 residues. V dropped 4 bases and J dropped 3 bases, with 12 bases sitting between them. A remark on this clone: Its target is not known.

Whole-study results and caveats: Specificity of three CMV-associated chains for CMV antigens was verified in vitro. Reportedly, TCR beta sequences accurately predicted HLA-A and HLA-B alleles in most subjects. Roughly 170 TCR beta chains were listed as cytomegalovirus-associated.

Sequencing was done on a sample of PBMCs. V usage is TRBV19 and J usage is TRBJ1-1; TRBD1 is a possible D gene (6 bases). The sequence derives from a woman in her forties or fifties in good health and CMV-seropositive. The CDR3 loop reads CASSSRGKDTEAFF. The CDR3 DNA reads as TGTGCCAGTAGTAGCAGGGGAAAGGACACTGAAGCTTTCTTT.